Listed here are 14 T cell receptor beta chains from one sample, sequenced in a study of blood T cell repertoires in COVID-19. The protocol was immunoSEQ multiplex PCR, while the TCRdb copy is restricted to in-frame clones and leaves out a portion. The repertoire holds a few hundred thousand clones, 80% to 90% seen once, with 5.1% in the top ten. The sample consisted of peripheral blood. The receptors originated from a woman in her sixties or seventies who had recovered from COVID-19.

This clone was seen a few times. J is TRBJ2-3 and V is TRBV7-9; 11 nucleotides match TRBD1. The CDR3 spans 17 residues. The trim removed 1 base at V and 2 bases at J, leaving 5 bases unmatched. Looked up from germline, CDR1 is SEHNR and CDR2 is FQNEAQ (reference sequence). CDR3 in amino acids: CASSLGPGQGDTDTQYF. CDR3 DNA: TGTGCCAGCAGCTTAGGGCCGGGACAGGGGGACACAGATACGCAGTATTTT. Filled out from reference TRBV7-9 and TRBJ2-3, the complete variable domain reads DTGVSQNPRHKITKRGQNVTFRCDPISEHNRLYWYRQTLGQGPEFLTYFQNEAQLEKSRLLSDRFSAERPKGSFSTLEIQRTEQGDSAMYLCASSLGPGQGDTDTQYFGPGTRLTVL.

The rearrangement joins TRBV12-3 or TRBV12-4 to TRBJ2-2; unclear D gene. The germline V and J ends were trimmed by 3 bases and 4 bases, with 6 bases remaining between them. CDR3 length equals 13 residues. CDR3: CASSFGGTGELFF. For the CDR3, the DNA is TGTGCCAGCAGTTTTGGCGGCACCGGGGAGCTGTTTTTT.

This clone has a handful of counts. The V gene is TRBV7-3, the J gene TRBJ2-1; tentative D call: TRBD2 (6 bases). Germline loops: CDR1 SGHTA, CDR2 FQGTGA. V dropped 5 bases and J dropped 6 bases, with 17 bases sitting between them. The CDR3 consists of 15 residues. The CDR3 DNA is TGTGCCAGCAGCCCCGGGACTCGCCAGGGCAATGAGCAGTTCTTC. It is translated as CASSPGTRQGNEQFF. Supplemented by reference TRBV7-3 and TRBJ2-1, the full variable domain reads GAGVSQTPSNKVTEKGKYVELRCDPISGHTALYWYRQSLGQGPEFLIYFQGTGAADDSGLPNDRFFAVRPEGSVSTLKIQRTERGDSAVYLCASSPGTRQGNEQFFGPGTRLTVL.

The chain uses TRBV10-3 and TRBJ2-1, with 9 bases fitting TRBD2. Per germline, CDR1 ENHRY and CDR2 SYGVKD. There are 15 residues in the CDR3. Trimming removed 0 bases from V and 6 bases from J; junction bases left unmatched: 3. CDR3 amino acids: CAISESGTSTNEQFF. CDR3 nucleotide sequence: TGTGCCATCAGTGAGTCAGGGACTAGCACCAATGAGCAGTTCTTC.

The chain links TRBV5-1 to TRBJ2-5, with TRBD1 matching 10 bases. Germline V gives CDR1 SGHRS, CDR2 YFSETQ. With V trimmed by 4 bases and J by 1 base, 4 bases remained unmatched. The CDR3 runs 15 residues. CDR3 sequence reads: CASSPGQGPQETQYF. The CDR3 DNA is TGCGCCAGCAGCCCGGGACAGGGGCCCCAAGAGACCCAGTACTTC.

This sequence joins TRBV7-9 and TRBJ1-1; no clear D gene. Germline CDR1 is SEHNR and CDR2 is FQNEAQ (reference sequence). Trimming removed 2 bases from V and 5 bases from J, with 3 bases in between. The CDR3 consists of 11 residues. The DNA of the CDR3 is TGTGCCAGCAGCTTATCGACTGAAGCTTTCTTT. Its protein product is CASSLSTEAFF.

This clone showed up just once. The chain combines TRBV6-2 or TRBV6-3 with TRBJ2-7; possible D gene TRBD2, 6 bases. The CDR3 contains 16 residues. The germline V gene has CDR1 MNHEY and CDR2 SVGEGT. The germline V and J ends were trimmed by 4 bases and 3 bases, with 19 bases remaining between them. The CDR3 loop reads CASSSSDTKDYYEQYF. As DNA, the CDR3 is TGTGCCAGCAGTTCCTCCGACACCAAGGACTACTACGAGCAGTACTTC.

V is TRBV19 and J is TRBJ2-2, with 8 nucleotides matching TRBD2. J gave up 3 bases and V 7 bases, and 10 bases lay outside the gene matches. Germline V lookup: CDR1 LNHDA, CDR2 SQIVND (reference sequence). There are 16 residues in the CDR3. The CDR3 DNA reads TGTGCCAGTAACCTCGGGAGGGTGGGGGACACCGGGGAGCTGTTTTTT. Its protein product is CASNLGRVGDTGELFF.

In regard to this clone: The same CDR3 arises from other DNA sequences in this sample as well. This chain connects TRBV20-1 to TRBJ1-2; tentative D call: TRBD1 (5 bases). Germline CDR1 and CDR2: DFQATT and SNEGSKA (reference sequence). V gave up 5 bases and J gave up 8 bases, with 12 bases separating them. The CDR3 spans 11 residues. CDR3 sequence reads: CSAPQGRGYTF. In DNA, the CDR3 is TGCAGTGCTCCGCAGGGTCGCGGCTACACCTTC.

The CDR3 here is CASSGTSGDSTDTQYF. The CDR3 coding sequence is TGTGCCAGCAGCGGAACTAGCGGGGACAGCACAGATACGCAGTATTTT. The rearrangement joins TRBV4-2 to TRBJ2-3; 10 nucleotides align to TRBD2. Germline V gene sequence: CDR1 LGHNA, CDR2 YNFKEQ. V was clipped by 5 bases and J by 0 bases; unmatched bases: 5. The CDR3 runs 16 residues.

This chain connects TRBV5-6 to TRBJ1-5; tentatively, D is TRBD1 (5 bases). CDR1 SGHDT and CDR2 YYEEEE come from the germline V gene. Deletions cut 4 bases from V and 0 bases from J, with 11 bases between. This CDR3 is 15 amino acids long. The CDR3, as DNA: TGTGCCAGCAGCCTACAGGAATATAGCAATCAGCCCCAGCATTTT. Amino acids: CASSLQEYSNQPQHF.

The chain joins TRBV7-6 to TRBJ2-1; 7 nucleotides line up with TRBD1. Trimming removed 4 bases from V and 5 bases from J; junction bases left unmatched: 14. Looked up from germline, CDR1 is SGHVS and CDR2 is FNYEAQ. There are 17 residues in the CDR3. The CDR3 protein is CASSSFRPGQNHNEQFF. As DNA, the CDR3 is TGTGCCAGCAGCTCCTTCCGGCCGGGACAGAACCACAATGAGCAGTTCTTC.

The chain has TRBV10-3 and TRBJ1-3, with D maybe TRBD1 (5 bases). With 11 bases removed from V and 0 bases from J, the gap between germline ends came to 26 bases. The CDR3 has 18 residues. The V gene's germline CDR1 is ENHRY and CDR2 SYGVKD. The CDR3 protein is CAAHQSLATGRSGNTIYF. The CDR3 DNA is TGTGCCGCCCACCAATCCCTCGCCACAGGCCGCTCTGGAAACACCATATATTTT.

The gene calls are TRBV14 and TRBJ2-7; D perhaps matches TRBD2 (5 bases). Germline V gives CDR1 SGHDN, CDR2 FVKESK. V lost 5 bases and J lost 5, with 16 bases in between. The CDR3 is made up of 14 amino acids. The CDR3 is CASSEWRRPHEQYF. CDR3 DNA sequence: TGTGCCAGCAGCGAATGGCGGAGGCCCCACGAGCAGTACTTC.